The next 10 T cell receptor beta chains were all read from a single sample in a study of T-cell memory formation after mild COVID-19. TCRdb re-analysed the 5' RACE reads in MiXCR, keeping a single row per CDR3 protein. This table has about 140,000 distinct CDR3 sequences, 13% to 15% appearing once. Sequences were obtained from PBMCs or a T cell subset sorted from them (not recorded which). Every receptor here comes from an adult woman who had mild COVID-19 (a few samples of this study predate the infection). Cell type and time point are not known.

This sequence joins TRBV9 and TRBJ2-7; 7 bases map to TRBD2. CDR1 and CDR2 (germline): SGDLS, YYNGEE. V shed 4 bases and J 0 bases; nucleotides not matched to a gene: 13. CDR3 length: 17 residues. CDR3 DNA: TGTGCCAGCAGCCTCAACTCAGCGGGGTATAGCTCCTACGAGCAGTACTTC. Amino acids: CASSLNSAGYSSYEQYF.

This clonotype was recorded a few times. This chain's CDR3 is CSASRTNTEAFF. CDR3 bases: TGCAGTGCGTCTAGGACGAACACTGAAGCTTTCTTT. The chain couples TRBV20-1 to TRBJ1-1, with unresolved D. This CDR3 has 12 residues. V lost 6 bases and J lost 1, with 9 bases in between. The germline gives CDR1 DFQATT, CDR2 SNEGSKA (reference sequence).

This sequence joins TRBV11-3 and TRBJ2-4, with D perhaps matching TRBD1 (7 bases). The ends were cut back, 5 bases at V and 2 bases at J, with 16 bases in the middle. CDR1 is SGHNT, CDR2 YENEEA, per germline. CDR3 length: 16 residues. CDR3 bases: TGTGCCAGCAGCCCAGGCGGGACAGCGCCCAAAAACATTCAGTACTTC. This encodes CASSPGGTAPKNIQYF.

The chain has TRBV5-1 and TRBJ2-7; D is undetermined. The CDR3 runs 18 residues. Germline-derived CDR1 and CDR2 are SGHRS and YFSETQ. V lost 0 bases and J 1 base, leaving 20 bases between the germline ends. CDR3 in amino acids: CASSLASNLGTASYEQYF. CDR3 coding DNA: TGCGCCAGCAGCTTGGCGTCGAACCTCGGAACGGCATCCTACGAGCAGTACTTC.

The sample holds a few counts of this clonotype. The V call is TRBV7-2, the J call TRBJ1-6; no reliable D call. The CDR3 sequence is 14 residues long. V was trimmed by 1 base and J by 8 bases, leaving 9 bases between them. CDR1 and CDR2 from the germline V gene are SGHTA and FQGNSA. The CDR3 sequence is CASSLDSIDSPLHF. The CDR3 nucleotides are TGTGCCAGCAGCTTAGACAGTATCGATTCACCCCTCCACTTT.

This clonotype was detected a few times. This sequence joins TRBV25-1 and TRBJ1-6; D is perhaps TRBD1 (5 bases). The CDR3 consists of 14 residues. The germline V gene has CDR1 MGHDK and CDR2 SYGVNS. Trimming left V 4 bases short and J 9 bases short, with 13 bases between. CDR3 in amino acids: CASSALQGTSPLHF. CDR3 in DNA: TGTGCCAGCAGTGCGCTCCAGGGTACTTCACCCCTCCACTTT.

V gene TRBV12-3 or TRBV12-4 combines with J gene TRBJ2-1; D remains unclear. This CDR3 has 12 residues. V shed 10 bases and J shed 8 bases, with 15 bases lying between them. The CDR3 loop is CATTPQTDEQFF. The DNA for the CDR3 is TGTGCCACTACTCCGCAGACCGATGAGCAGTTCTTC.

CDR3: CASSNRRGGNTEAFF. The CDR3 nucleotides are TGTGCCAGCAGCAACCGACGGGGGGGGAACACTGAAGCTTTCTTT. The J gene is TRBJ1-1, the V gene TRBV7-2, with D perhaps TRBD1 (5 bases). The CDR3 extends over 15 amino acids. CDR1 and CDR2 (germline): SGHTA, FQGNSA. The germline V and J ends were trimmed by 5 bases and 1 base, with 14 bases remaining between them.

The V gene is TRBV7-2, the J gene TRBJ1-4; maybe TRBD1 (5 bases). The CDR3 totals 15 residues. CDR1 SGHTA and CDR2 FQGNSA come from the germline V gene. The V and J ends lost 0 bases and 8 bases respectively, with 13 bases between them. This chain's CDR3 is CASSLALSGREKLFF. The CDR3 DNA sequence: TGTGCCAGCAGCTTAGCGCTGTCAGGGAGGGAAAAACTGTTTTTT. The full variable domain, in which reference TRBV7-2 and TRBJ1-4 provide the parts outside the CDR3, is GAGVSQSPSNKVTEKGKDVELRCDPISGHTALYWYRQSLGQGLEFLIYFQGNSAPDKSGLPSDRFSAERTGGSVSTLTIQRTQQEDSAVYLCASSLALSGREKLFFGSGTQLSVL.

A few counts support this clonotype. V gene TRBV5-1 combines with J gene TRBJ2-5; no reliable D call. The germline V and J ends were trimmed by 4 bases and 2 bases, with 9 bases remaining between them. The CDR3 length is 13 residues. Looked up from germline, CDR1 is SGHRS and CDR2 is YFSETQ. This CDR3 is CASSIGPQETQYF. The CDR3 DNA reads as TGCGCCAGCAGCATAGGACCACAAGAGACCCAGTACTTC.